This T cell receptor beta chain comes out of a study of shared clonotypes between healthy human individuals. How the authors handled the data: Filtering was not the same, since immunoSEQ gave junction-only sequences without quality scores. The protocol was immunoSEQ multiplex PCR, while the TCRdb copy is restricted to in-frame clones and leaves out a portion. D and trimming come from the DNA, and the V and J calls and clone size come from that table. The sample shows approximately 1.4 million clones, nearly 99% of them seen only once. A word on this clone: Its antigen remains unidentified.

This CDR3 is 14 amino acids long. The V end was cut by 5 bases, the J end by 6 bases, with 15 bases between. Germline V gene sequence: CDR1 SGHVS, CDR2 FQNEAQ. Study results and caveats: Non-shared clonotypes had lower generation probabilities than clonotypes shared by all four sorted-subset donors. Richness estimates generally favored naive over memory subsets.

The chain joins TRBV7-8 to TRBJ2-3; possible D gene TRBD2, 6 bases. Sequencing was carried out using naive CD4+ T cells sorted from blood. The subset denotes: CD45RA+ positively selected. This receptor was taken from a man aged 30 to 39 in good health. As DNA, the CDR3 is TGTGCCAGCAGCATGACTAGATTGGGTGATACGCAGTATTTT. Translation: CASSMTRLGDTQYF.